The 11 T cell receptor beta chains listed next were all sequenced from one sample in a study of cytomegalovirus exposure and HLA in healthy donors. PCR employed 60 Vbeta and 13 Jbeta primers. The table came from immunoSEQ multiplex PCR; TCRdb's copy has only in-frame clones and leaves some out. The sample holds approximately 170,000 clones, roughly 80% seen once. The specimen was PBMCs. Receptors originate from a man aged 45-65 years in good health and CMV-seropositive.

CDR3 DNA: TGCAGCCACCACTTTTCGAACACCGGGGAGCTGTTTTTT. Translation gives CSHHFSNTGELFF. The V call is TRBV29-1, the J call TRBJ2-2; D gene ambiguous. Trimming stripped 8 bases from V and 0 bases from J, with 10 bases between. This CDR3 has 13 residues. Looked up from germline, CDR1 is SQVTM and CDR2 is ANQGSEA.

The chain links TRBV7-3 to TRBJ2-3, with a possible D match to TRBD2 (6 bases). Trimming took 3 bases from V and 0 from J, leaving 10 bases between them. CDR1 and CDR2 from the germline V gene are SGHTA and FQGTGA. The length of the CDR3 is 15 residues. The CDR3 protein is CASSFSGGSTDTQYF. CDR3 sequence (DNA): TGTGCCAGCAGCTTTAGCGGAGGAAGCACAGATACGCAGTATTTT.

V is TRBV7-2 and J is TRBJ2-2; TRBD2 matches at 12 bases. Germline CDR1 reads SGHTA; CDR2 reads FQGNSA. V lost 4 bases to trimming and J lost 5 bases; unmatched junction nucleotides: 5. There are 16 residues in the CDR3. The CDR3, as DNA: TGTGCCAGCAGCTCTAGCGGGAGGGCCTTAACCGGGGAGCTGTTTTTT. Translating gives CASSSSGRALTGELFF.

The rearrangement links TRBV28 to TRBJ2-3; a weak D match, TRBD2 (5 bases). This CDR3 spans 13 amino acids. Germline V gene sequence: CDR1 MDHEN, CDR2 SYDVKM. The germline V and J ends were trimmed by 7 bases and 6 bases, with 14 bases remaining between them. The CDR3 bases are TGTGCCAGCACCTCACTAGTAGGGGATACGCAGTATTTT. Translating gives CASTSLVGDTQYF. Supplemented by reference TRBV28 and TRBJ2-3, the full variable domain reads DVKVTQSSRYLVKRTGEKVFLECVQDMDHENMFWYRQDPGLGLRLIYFSYDVKMKEKGDIPEGYSVSREKKERFSLILESASTNQTSMYLCASTSLVGDTQYFGPGTRLTVL.

The V call is TRBV6-5, the J call TRBJ2-1, with D hard to call. The ends were cut back, 2 bases at V and 0 bases at J, with 11 bases in the middle. This CDR3 is 16 amino acids long. Germline V lookup: CDR1 MNHEY, CDR2 SVGAGI. The CDR3 nucleotides are TGTGCCAGCAGTTACATGCAATCGAGCTCCTACAATGAGCAGTTCTTC. Its translation is CASSYMQSSSYNEQFF.

This clone was detected a few times. Here the CDR3 DNA reads TGTGCCAGCCGACAGGCACCCTACGAGCAGTACTTC. Its protein product is CASRQAPYEQYF. The chain carries TRBV21-1 and TRBJ2-7; TRBD1, the table's D call, was not compared with the DNA. TRBV21-1 represents a pseudogene. This CDR3 spans 12 amino acids.

This chain uses TRBV19 with TRBJ1-2; D remains unclear. Germline V CDR1 and CDR2: LNHDA, SQIVND (reference sequence). V dropped 5 bases and J dropped 5 bases, with 9 bases sitting between them. There are 12 residues in the CDR3. The chain's CDR3 is CASSLQRYGYTF. CDR3 bases: TGTGCCAGTAGTTTACAGAGATATGGCTACACCTTC. The whole variable domain, filled in from reference TRBV19 and TRBJ1-2, reads DGGITQSPKYLFRKEGQNVTLSCEQNLNHDAMYWYRQDPGQGLRLIYYSQIVNDFQKGDIAEGYSVSREKKESFPLTVTSAQKNPTAFYLCASSLQRYGYTFGSGTRLTVV.

The chain uses TRBV5-5 and TRBJ2-1, with 9 positions matching TRBD2. Germline V lookup: CDR1 SGHKS, CDR2 YYEKEE (reference sequence). V shed 5 bases and J 5 bases; nucleotides not matched to a gene: 8. CDR3 length: 15 amino acids. CDR3 in DNA: TGTGCCAGCAGATTTAGCGGGAGCTGGGACAATGAGCAGTTCTTC. It translates to CASRFSGSWDNEQFF.

The rearrangement uses TRBV7-2 and TRBJ2-5, with 10 bases that match TRBD2. The J call may be faulty, since TRBJ2-7 better matches the DNA end. Germline V gene sequence: CDR1 SGHTA, CDR2 FQGNSA. The CDR3 loop spans 15 amino acids. The DNA of the CDR3 is TGTGCCAGCAGCTTACAAGCGGGGGGGCACTACGAGCAGTACTTC. This sequence encodes CASSLQAGGHYEQYF.

This chain links TRBV14 with TRBJ1-3; TRBD1 aligns across 7 bases. CDR1 is SGHDN, CDR2 FVKESK, per germline. The CDR3 length is 15 residues. J was trimmed by 3 bases and V by 4 bases; bases with no gene match: 6. CDR3 sequence: CASSRYRGGGNTIYF. The CDR3 DNA follows: TGTGCCAGCAGCCGCTACAGGGGCGGTGGAAACACCATATATTTT.

The chain joins TRBV5-1 to TRBJ1-2, with 10 bases aligning to TRBD1. Germline values: CDR1 SGHRS, CDR2 YFSETQ. V dropped 0 bases and J dropped 3; count of bases not matched to a gene: 2. The CDR3 is 15 residues long. Here the CDR3 reads CASSLATGGDYGYTF. In DNA form, the CDR3 reads TGCGCCAGCAGCTTGGCGACAGGGGGCGACTATGGCTACACCTTC.